Following are 9 T cell receptor beta chains from one sample sequenced in a study of blood T cell repertoires in COVID-19. Assay used: immunoSEQ multiplex PCR; TCRdb lists only in-frame clones, some missing. The sample holds 130,000 to 150,000 clones, roughly 85% seen once. Sequenced material: peripheral blood. The receptors derive from a man aged 55 to 70 with acute or convalescent COVID-19.

The V and J genes are TRBV2 and TRBJ2-5; TRBD1 aligns across 7 bases. Germline V gene lookup returns CDR1 SNHLY and CDR2 FYNNEI. V was clipped by 3 bases and J by 9 bases; unmatched bases: 7. This CDR3 has 13 amino acids. CDR3 bases: TGTGCCAGCAGTGAGGCAGGGGGATTGGCCCAGTACTTC. This codes for CASSEAGGLAQYF.

The V gene is TRBV4-3, the J gene TRBJ2-1; the D is unclear. The ends were cut back, 1 base at V and 0 bases at J, with 13 bases in the middle. The CDR3 contains 17 residues. The germline CDR1 and CDR2 sequences are LGHNA and YSLEER. In DNA, the CDR3 is TGCGCCAGCAGCCAAGCCGCTTCTAGGAGCTCCTACAATGAGCAGTTCTTC. Encoded protein: CASSQAASRSSYNEQFF.

V gene TRBV19 combines with J gene TRBJ2-1; 7 bases agree with TRBD2. In germline, CDR1 is LNHDA, CDR2 SQIVND (reference sequence). CDR3 length equals 17 residues. The junction had 5 bases not matched to a gene; V was cut back by 0 bases and J by 0 bases. The CDR3 nucleotides are TGTGCCAGTAGTATAGATAGTGGCGGGAGCTCCTACAATGAGCAGTTCTTC. Translation gives CASSIDSGGSSYNEQFF.

V is TRBV19 and J is TRBJ1-5; D possibly corresponds to TRBD1 (6 bases). V lost 5 bases to trimming and J lost 4 bases, with 15 bases between them. Germline assignment: CDR1 LNHDA and CDR2 SQIVND (reference sequence). The CDR3 length is 15 residues. CDR3 in amino acids: CASSLNPGTNQPQHF. The CDR3 coding sequence is TGTGCCAGTAGTCTAAACCCAGGGACAAATCAGCCCCAGCATTTT.

The genes are TRBV4-3 and TRBJ1-2; 8 bases agree with TRBD1. This CDR3 spans 19 amino acids. The V gene end was trimmed by 0 bases and the J gene end by 2 bases; junction bases not matched to a gene: 14. Germline values: CDR1 LGHNA, CDR2 YSLEER. CDR3 amino acids: CASSQDPGGLLNQNYGYTF. In DNA form, the CDR3 reads TGCGCCAGCAGCCAAGACCCAGGGGGCTTATTAAATCAAAACTATGGCTACACCTTC.

This rearrangement joins TRBV19 to TRBJ1-4; 9 bases line up with TRBD1. Losses at the gene ends were 5 bases for V and 9 bases for J; bases not matched to a gene: 7. Germline V gives CDR1 LNHDA, CDR2 SQIVND (reference sequence). This CDR3 has 14 amino acids. The CDR3 region is CASSEDRGSKKLFF. Here the CDR3 DNA reads TGTGCCAGTAGTGAGGACAGGGGATCGAAAAAACTGTTTTTT.

The gene calls are TRBV11-2 and TRBJ1-3; D is ambiguous. Germline V lookup: CDR1 SGHAT, CDR2 FQNNGV. CDR3 size: 13 residues. V dropped 6 bases and J dropped 0 bases, with 6 bases sitting between them. The CDR3 nucleotides are TGTGCCAGCAGAGCGATCTCTGGAAACACCATATATTTT. Protein product: CASRAISGNTIYF.

The CDR3: CASSLEGFSGNTIYF. The CDR3 DNA sequence: TGTGCCAGCAGCTTAGAGGGGTTCTCTGGAAACACCATATATTTT. V usage is TRBV7-2 and J usage is TRBJ1-3; maybe TRBD1 (5 bases). This CDR3 comprises 15 residues. CDR1 is SGHTA and CDR2 is FQGNSA in the germline V gene. The V gene lost 1 base and the J gene lost 0 bases, with 7 bases spanning the gap.

This clone appeared a few times. The V and J genes are TRBV10-3 and TRBJ1-2, with D hard to call. Trimming removed 8 bases from V and 3 bases from J, with 7 bases in between. The length of the CDR3 is 11 residues. The germline gives CDR1 ENHRY, CDR2 SYGVKD. The CDR3 here is CAISPDYGYTF. Here the CDR3 DNA reads TGTGCCATCTCCCCAGACTATGGCTACACCTTC.